A single sample is the source of the 14 T cell receptor beta chains below, sequenced in a study of T cells in Graves' hyperthyroidism and ophthalmopathy. The source material, RNA transcripts, was used to amplify TCR beta CDR3 regions. During a first-round RT-PCR of the TCR CDR3, the HTBI primer set was used. A single record per CDR3 protein comes from TCRdb applying MiXCR to the multiplex PCR reads. The sample yields 200,000 to 300,000 distinct CDR3 sequences, over 15% seen once. Sequenced input: blood. These receptors all stem from a woman between 18 and 30 years old with Graves' ophthalmopathy.

Ten or more counts support this clonotype. V usage is TRBV13 and J usage is TRBJ2-2, with no clear D. Per germline, CDR1 PRHDT and CDR2 FYEKMQ (reference sequence). This CDR3 has 12 amino acids. Trimming removed 5 bases from V and 6 bases from J, with 7 bases in between. The CDR3 DNA reads as TGTGCCAGCAGCGTTGGATCCGGGGAGCTGTTTTTT. This translates into CASSVGSGELFF.

In this sample, this clonotype turned up many times. The V and J genes are TRBV20-1 and TRBJ2-7, with 8 bases fitting TRBD2. CDR3 size: 13 residues. Trimming removed 3 bases from V and 3 bases from J; junction bases left unmatched: 4. Germline lookup yields CDR1 DFQATT and CDR2 SNEGSKA (reference sequence). The CDR3 protein is CSASGRAVYEQYF. As DNA, the CDR3 is TGCAGTGCTAGCGGGAGGGCCGTCTACGAGCAGTACTTC.

The chain joins TRBV4-2 to TRBJ1-6, with no clear D. Germline-derived CDR1 and CDR2 are LGHNA and YNFKEQ. The CDR3 totals 18 residues. The germline V and J ends were trimmed by 2 bases and 0 bases, with 14 bases remaining between them. The CDR3 region is CASSQKAKGSSYNSPLHF. The CDR3 DNA follows: TGTGCCAGCAGCCAAAAGGCTAAAGGGAGCTCCTATAATTCACCCCTCCACTTT.

As to this clonotype: Since a much larger clone is just one base distant, this may be a read error. This chain links TRBV7-9 with TRBJ1-4; TRBD1 aligns across 8 bases. The CDR3 sequence is 14 residues long. The germline CDR1 and CDR2 sequences are SEHNR and FQNEAQ (reference sequence). After removal of 1 base from V and 10 bases from J, the junction contained 5 bases not matched to a gene. CDR3 protein: CASSLGTGTGKLFF. The CDR3 DNA follows: TGTGCCAGCAGCTTAGGGACAGGGACTGGAAAACTGTTTTTT.

This clonotype was counted at least ten times. This chain links TRBV6-2 or TRBV6-3 with TRBJ2-1, with 15 bases aligning to TRBD2. In germline, CDR1 is MNHEY, CDR2 SVGEGT. This CDR3 contains 16 residues. The V gene end was trimmed by 7 bases and the J gene end by 1 base; junction bases not matched to a gene: 2. The CDR3 is CASTGLAGGSYNEQFF. The CDR3 DNA is TGTGCCAGCACGGGACTAGCGGGAGGATCCTACAATGAGCAGTTCTTC.

This clonotype appeared many times. This chain links TRBV20-1 with TRBJ2-7; the D call may be TRBD1 or TRBD2 (6 bases each). The CDR3 consists of 17 residues. Per the germline V gene, CDR1 is DFQATT and CDR2 is SNEGSKA (reference sequence). Deletions cut 1 base from V and 2 bases from J, with 21 bases between. This chain's CDR3 is CSARGVTGGTSPYEQYF. Here the CDR3 DNA reads TGCAGTGCTAGAGGCGTGACGGGCGGGACAAGCCCCTACGAGCAGTACTTC.

This clonotype appeared many times. The V gene is TRBV28, the J gene TRBJ1-2; D is possibly TRBD1 (5 bases). The germline V gene has CDR1 MDHEN and CDR2 SYDVKM. CDR3 length equals 13 residues. Trimming took off 6 bases at V and 6 bases at J, with 14 bases between the two ends. The CDR3 DNA is TGTGCCAGCAGACGGGGACGAGTCGATGGCTACACCTTC. Its protein product is CASRRGRVDGYTF.

The chain employs TRBV19 and TRBJ2-1; tentative D call: TRBD1 (5 bases). Per the germline V gene, CDR1 is LNHDA and CDR2 is SQIVND (reference sequence). The CDR3 contains 15 residues. V lost 3 bases to trimming and J lost 4 bases, with 13 bases between them. CDR3 coding DNA: TGTGCCAGTAGTATTGGGCAGGGATATTACAATGAGCAGTTCTTC. It is translated as CASSIGQGYYNEQFF.

This clonotype showed up many times. The V and J genes are TRBV18 and TRBJ2-1; 9 bases agree with TRBD2. The trim removed 3 bases at V and 5 bases at J, leaving 5 bases unmatched. CDR3 length: 15 residues. The germline gives CDR1 KGHSH, CDR2 LQKENI. The CDR3 loop is CASSPGLAENNEQFF. CDR3 in DNA: TGTGCCAGCTCACCGGGACTAGCAGAAAACAATGAGCAGTTCTTC. The full variable domain, rest sourced from reference TRBV18 and TRBJ2-1, is NAGVMQNPRHLVRRRGQEARLRCSPMKGHSHVYWYRQLPEEGLKFMVYLQKENIIDESGMPKERFSAEFPKEGPSILRIQQVVRGDSAAYFCASSPGLAENNEQFFGPGTRLTVL.

This clonotype was found many times. The J gene is TRBJ2-5, the V gene TRBV7-6; no clear D gene. The CDR3 length is 13 residues. Germline loops: CDR1 SGHVS, CDR2 FNYEAQ. Trimming pared 2 bases from V and 5 bases from J, leaving 9 bases between. The CDR3 nucleotides read TGTGCCAGCAGCTTACAGGAGCTGGAGACCCAGTACTTC. It codes for CASSLQELETQYF.

A note on this clonotype: Compared with germline, one end of the junction differs, possibly owing to a read error. This chain joins TRBV7-9 and TRBJ2-6; tentative D call: TRBD1 (9 bases). CDR1 is SEHNR and CDR2 is FQNEAQ in the germline V gene (reference sequence). The CDR3 spans 18 residues. CDR3 sequence (DNA): TGTGCCGGCAGCTTAGTAGCGGGACAGGGCCCTGGGGCCAACGTCCTGACTTTC. This encodes CAGSLVAGQGPGANVLTF.

In its sample, this clonotype was seen a few times. This rearrangement joins TRBV7-3 to TRBJ1-1, with D hard to call. Per germline, CDR1 SGHTA and CDR2 FQGTGA. The CDR3 sequence is 13 residues long. V was trimmed by 5 bases and J by 0 bases, leaving 7 bases between them. CDR3 protein: CASSESMNTEAFF. CDR3 DNA: TGTGCCAGCAGCGAGAGTATGAACACTGAAGCTTTCTTT.

The chain is built from TRBV7-3 and TRBJ1-6, with 10 nucleotides matching TRBD1. The V gene's germline CDR1 is SGHTA and CDR2 FQGTGA. V lost 5 bases, J lost 8 bases, and 9 bases stayed unmatched. The CDR3 has 16 amino acids. The CDR3 DNA reads as TGTGCCAGCAGCGGGGGGGGACAGGGGTATTATTCACCCCTCCACTTT. This codes for CASSGGGQGYYSPLHF.

This clonotype was seen repeatedly, ten times or more. CDR3 nucleotide sequence: TGTGCCAGCAGCCAATCGTTTGTACAGTCCTATGGCTACACCTTC. Protein product: CASSQSFVQSYGYTF. This chain connects TRBV3-1 to TRBJ1-2; D is undetermined. The CDR3 extends over 15 amino acids. Germline V gene sequence: CDR1 LGHDT, CDR2 YNNKEL (reference sequence). The V end was cut by 2 bases, the J end by 4 bases, with 14 bases between.